A selection of T cell receptor beta chains follows, all from one sample in a study of blood T cell repertoires in COVID-19. TCRdb's copy holds only in-frame clones and misses some; the assay was immunoSEQ multiplex PCR. The sample holds over 65,000 clones, about nine tenths seen once. The specimen was peripheral blood. The source of these receptors is a human donor in a cohort sampled during active COVID-19. Both conserved end residues are part of each CDR3. The D gene is left open where the match is weak. The size entry is marked missing in some rows and otherwise reads once, few, many or a size class.

v_call	j_call	d_call	clone_size	cdr3_nt	cdr3_aa
TRBV5-1	TRBJ2-5	TRBD2	once	TGCGCCAGCAGCCCAATCGGGGGGGCTCGAGAGACCCAGTACTTC	CASSPIGGARETQYF
TRBV2	TRBJ2-7	TRBD1	NA	TGTGCCAGCAGGGTACAGGGGATGGTCTACGAGCAGTACTTC	CASRVQGMVYEQYF
TRBV5-8	TRBJ1-2	TRBD1	NA	TGTGCCAGCAGCTTAAGACAGGGATCCTATGGCTACACCTTC	CASSLRQGSYGYTF
TRBV4-3	TRBJ1-6	TRBD1	NA	TGCGCCAGCAGCCGGGACAGGGAAGGTTCACCCCTCCACTTT	CASSRDREGSPLHF
TRBV19	TRBJ1-4	NA	NA	TGTGCCAGTAGTACCGGGATCTTGAGAGAAAAACTGTTTTTT	CASSTGILREKLFF
TRBV5-1	TRBJ2-5	TRBD2	NA	TGCGCCAGCAGCTTGGACGGGACTAGGAAAAAGACCCAGTACTTC	CASSLDGTRKKTQYF
TRBV7-9	TRBJ1-2	TRBD1	once	TGTGCCAGCAGCTTATTTCGGGACAGGGGGCGTCGGTACGGCTACACCTTC	CASSLFRDRGRRYGYTF
TRBV27	TRBJ1-2	NA	NA	TGTGCCAGCAGTACCGCGGGGCGCTATGGCTACACCTTC	CASSTAGRYGYTF
TRBV7-2	TRBJ1-5	NA	NA	TGTGCCAGCAGCTTAGCAGGGGTTAGCAATCAGCCCCAGCATTTT	CASSLAGVSNQPQHF
TRBV5-1	TRBJ2-5	TRBD2	NA	TGCGCCAGCAGCTTGGAAGGTCGGGGAGGGGAGACCCAGTACTTC	CASSLEGRGGETQYF
TRBV18	TRBJ2-5	NA	NA	TGTGCCAGCTCTCAAGGAGCACTGGCCTCCCGATTGGAGACCCAGTACTTC	CASSQGALASRLETQYF
TRBV5-6	TRBJ1-3	NA	NA	TGTGCCAGCAGCTTTGGGAGCTCTGGAAACACCATATATTTT	CASSFGSSGNTIYF
TRBV13	TRBJ2-1	TRBD1	NA	TGTGCCAGCAGCTTAGGGGGACAGGGGGTCAATGAGCAGTTCTTC	CASSLGGQGVNEQFF
TRBV6-2/TRBV6-3	TRBJ1-2	NA	NA	TGTGCCAGCAGTTCCCAGGTTACTAACTATGGCTACACCTTC	CASSSQVTNYGYTF
TRBV25-1	TRBJ2-7	NA	once	TGTGCCAGCAGTGAGGGCTATGGCCCCGAGCAGTACTTC	CASSEGYGPEQYF
TRBV6-5	TRBJ1-1	TRBD1	NA	TGTGCCAGCAGTTACTCCACAGGGGACGCTGAAGCTTTCTTT	CASSYSTGDAEAFF
TRBV6-1	TRBJ2-1	TRBD1	NA	TGTGCCAGCAGTGAGGAGGACAGGGGTCACAATGAGCAGTTCTTC	CASSEEDRGHNEQFF
TRBV2	TRBJ2-3	NA	NA	TGTGCCGGCGGTCGGTCCCTCAGCACAGATACGCAGTATTTT	CAGGRSLSTDTQYF
TRBV28	TRBJ2-5	TRBD1	NA	TGTGCCAGCAGCTCCGGGACAGGGGGATTCGGCCAAGAGACCCAGTACTTC	CASSSGTGGFGQETQYF
TRBV4-2	TRBJ2-2	TRBD2	NA	TGTGCCAGCAGCCAAGATGGTACGGGGGGGCCAGGCGGGGAGCTGTTTTTT	CASSQDGTGGPGGELFF
TRBV7-9	TRBJ2-7	NA	NA	TGTGCCAGCAGTCAACGAGCCCCGGGATCTAACGAGCAGTACTTC	CASSQRAPGSNEQYF
TRBV3-1/TRBV3-2	TRBJ2-7	TRBD2	NA	TGTGCCAGCAGCCGAAGCGGGGGGGCCTACGAGCAGTACTTC	CASSRSGGAYEQYF
TRBV9	TRBJ2-3	TRBD2	NA	TGTGCCAGCAGCGTAGAGGTTAGCGGGGGGGTGACAGATACGCAGTATTTT	CASSVEVSGGVTDTQYF
TRBV4-3	TRBJ2-2	NA	NA	TGCGCCAGCAGCCAAGGTCTCAGCGGGGAGCTGTTTTTT	CASSQGLSGELFF
TRBV4-3	TRBJ1-3	NA	NA	TGCGCCAGCAGCCAAGATCGAGTCGACAGTTTTAGTGGAAACACCATATATTTT	CASSQDRVDSFSGNTIYF
TRBV7-2	TRBJ2-5	NA	NA	TGTGCCAGCACCCTGCTGGGGGCGACAGGAGAGACCCAGTACTTC	CASTLLGATGETQYF
TRBV4-3	TRBJ2-1	TRBD2	NA	TGCGCCAGCAGCCAAGAGACGGGGGGGTTCTCCTACAATGAGCAGTTCTTC	CASSQETGGFSYNEQFF
TRBV11-2	TRBJ1-3	TRBD1	NA	TGTGCCAGCAGCCCACGGACAGGGGCTGGAAACACCATATATTTT	CASSPRTGAGNTIYF
TRBV9	TRBJ2-1	NA	NA	TGTGCCAGCAGCGCCCCTAGCTCCTACAATGAGCAGTTCTTC	CASSAPSSYNEQFF
TRBV5-1	TRBJ1-4	TRBD1	once	TGCGCCAGCAGCTTGGCAGGGACAGGGGAGGGTGAAAAACTGTTTTTT	CASSLAGTGEGEKLFF
TRBV5-1	TRBJ1-6	NA	NA	TGCGCCAGCAGCCGGAGACGGACAGAGAGCTCCTATAATTCACCCCTCCACTTT	CASSRRRTESSYNSPLHF
TRBV28	TRBJ1-4	NA	once	TGTGCCACCACTTGGGGGGGCACTAATGAAAAACTGTTTTTT	CATTWGGTNEKLFF
TRBV3-1/TRBV3-2	TRBJ1-5	TRBD1	once	TGTGCCAGCAGCCTTGGGACAGGTCTGGGGAGAGACCAGCATTTT	CASSLGTGLGRDQHF
TRBV2	TRBJ2-3	TRBD1	NA	TGTGCCAGCAGGAGGGACAGGGGGGCCACAGATACGCAGTATTTT	CASRRDRGATDTQYF
TRBV9	TRBJ2-2	TRBD2	NA	TGTGCCAGCAGCGTAGGAAGTAGCGGGACCGGGGAGCTGTTTTTT	CASSVGSSGTGELFF
TRBV4-3	TRBJ2-5	TRBD2	NA	TGCGCCAGCAGCCAAGGGAATAGCGGGGGAGAGACCCAGTACTTC	CASSQGNSGGETQYF
TRBV7-2	TRBJ2-4	NA	NA	TGTGCCAGCAGCTTAGTAAAAGCGACCGGGACACCGAAAAACATTCAGTACTTC	CASSLVKATGTPKNIQYF
TRBV19	TRBJ1-1	NA	once	TGTGCCAGTAGTATTTTGGCAGGGAACACTGAAGCTTTCTTT	CASSILAGNTEAFF
TRBV5-1	TRBJ1-3	NA	NA	TGCGCCAGCAGCGCGGCTGGGGGAAACACCATATATTTT	CASSAAGGNTIYF
TRBV27	TRBJ2-1	NA	NA	TGTGCCAGCAGTCCCCAGGGGAGCTCCTACAATGAGCAGTTCTTC	CASSPQGSSYNEQFF
TRBV5-1	TRBJ2-7	TRBD1	NA	TGCGCCAGCAGCTTAGACACAGGGGGCGACGAGCAGTACTTC	CASSLDTGGDEQYF
TRBV29-1	TRBJ2-1	TRBD2	once	TGCAGCGTTTCATGGACTAGCGGGTACAATGAGCAGTTCTTC	CSVSWTSGYNEQFF
TRBV6-2/TRBV6-3	TRBJ1-4	NA	once	TGTGCCAGCAGCGGTCAGGACAGCAAGAATGAAAAACTGTTTTTT	CASSGQDSKNEKLFF
TRBV10-1	TRBJ2-1	TRBD1	NA	TGCGCCAGCAGTGATGGGCAGGGGGCCGGTCATGGGCAGTTCTTC	CASSDGQGAGHGQFF